Following are 31 T cell receptor beta chains from one sample sequenced in a study of blood T cell repertoires in COVID-19. Generated by immunoSEQ multiplex PCR, the TCRdb table keeps only in-frame clones and is missing some. The data show a few hundred thousand clones, with 80% to 90% seen just once and 4% to 5% held by the top ten. Sample: PBMCs or T cells enriched from blood (not recorded which). Receptor source: a woman between 35 and 50 years old with acute COVID-19.

V gene TRBV25-1 combines with J gene TRBJ1-2, with 7 positions matching TRBD1. V shed 4 bases, J shed 5 bases, and the junction held 4 bases outside the gene matches. Germline CDR1 reads MGHDK; CDR2 reads SYGVNS. The CDR3 spans 13 residues. The CDR3 DNA is TGTGCCAGCAGTGTAACAGGGGTATATGGCTACACCTTC. Its translation is CASSVTGVYGYTF.

A few counts support this clone. V is TRBV6-5 and J is TRBJ1-5; D is uncertain. CDR3 length: 14 amino acids. The V and J ends lost 8 bases and 5 bases respectively, with 16 bases between them. Germline V CDR1 and CDR2: MNHEY, SVGAGI. CDR3 amino acids: CASGPLIGDQPQHF. The CDR3 nucleotides read TGTGCCAGCGGTCCACTTATTGGAGATCAGCCCCAGCATTTT.

V and J are TRBV6-1 and TRBJ1-6; D gene unclear. V lost 1 base, J lost 0 bases, and 10 bases lay in between. Germline V gene data show CDR1 as MNHNS and CDR2 as SASEGT. The CDR3 extends over 17 amino acids. The CDR3 region is CASSEVLWSSYNSPLHF. As DNA, the CDR3 is TGTGCCAGCAGTGAAGTCTTATGGAGCTCCTATAATTCACCCCTCCACTTT.

The chain couples TRBV5-8 to TRBJ2-2; D is perhaps TRBD2 (5 bases). The V end was cut by 0 bases, the J end by 4 bases, with 7 bases between. CDR3 length: 14 amino acids. The V gene's germline CDR1 is SGHTS and CDR2 YDEGEE. In DNA form, the CDR3 reads TGTGCCAGCAGCTTGGCCCGGGGCACCGGGGAGCTGTTTTTT. Encoded protein: CASSLARGTGELFF.

The chain recombines TRBV7-2 with TRBJ2-3, with D tentatively TRBD2 (6 bases). Germline values: CDR1 SGHTA, CDR2 FQGNSA. The V and J ends lost 3 bases and 10 bases respectively, with 17 bases between them. The CDR3 contains 14 residues. The CDR3: CASSLVSGGDPQYF. In nucleotides, the CDR3 is TGTGCCAGCAGCTTGGTTTCCGGCGGGGATCCGCAGTATTTT.

The gene calls are TRBV5-4 and TRBJ1-1; 7 bases are shared with TRBD1. The CDR3 runs to 13 residues. Trimming cost V 4 bases and J 5 bases; bases outside gene matches: 5. The germline CDR1 and CDR2 sequences are SGHNT and YYREEE (reference sequence). CDR3 sequence reads: CASSRTGLTEAFF. In DNA form, the CDR3 reads TGTGCCAGCAGCCGGACAGGCCTAACTGAAGCTTTCTTT. The whole variable domain, remainder taken from reference TRBV5-4 and TRBJ1-1, is ETGVTQSPTHLIKTRGQQVTLRCSSQSGHNTVSWYQQALGQGPQFIFQYYREEENGRGNFPPRFSGLQFPNYSSELNVNALELDDSALYLCASSRTGLTEAFFGQGTRLTVV.

This clone was counted a few times. J is TRBJ2-7 and V is TRBV7-2; tentative D call: TRBD2 (6 bases). Germline V lookup: CDR1 SGHTA, CDR2 FQGNSA. The CDR3 runs 15 residues. The V end was cut by 5 bases, the J end by 3 bases, with 17 bases between. This CDR3 is CASSPTTGSDYEQYF. The CDR3 DNA reads as TGTGCCAGCAGCCCAACAACCGGGAGCGACTACGAGCAGTACTTC.

The V and J genes are TRBV6-2 or TRBV6-3 and TRBJ1-2; no firm D call. Trimming took off 1 base at V and 5 bases at J, with 5 bases between the two ends. The germline V gene has CDR1 MNHEY and CDR2 SVGEGT. The CDR3 consists of 12 residues. CDR3 DNA sequence: TGTGCCAGCAGTTACTTACAATATGGCTACACCTTC. Translating gives CASSYLQYGYTF.

The chain links TRBV27 to TRBJ1-5; 9 nucleotides line up with TRBD1. The germline V gene encodes CDR1 MNHEY and CDR2 SMNVEV (reference sequence). CDR3 length equals 17 residues. V was clipped by 5 bases and J by 2 bases; unmatched bases: 10. CDR3 DNA sequence: TGTGCCAGCAGTCCCCGGACAGGGGCGTGGGGCAATCAGCCCCAGCATTTT. Translating gives CASSPRTGAWGNQPQHF.

V gene TRBV5-4 combines with J gene TRBJ2-2, with 9 bases aligning to TRBD2. After removal of 4 bases from V and 5 bases from J, the junction contained 6 bases not matched to a gene. The CDR3 contains 15 residues. The germline gives CDR1 SGHNT, CDR2 YYREEE (reference sequence). In DNA form, the CDR3 reads TGTGCCAGCAGCGATAGCGGGAGAAGTACCGGGGAGCTGTTTTTT. It yields the protein CASSDSGRSTGELFF.

The chain carries TRBV28 and TRBJ2-3; 8 bases map to TRBD1. CDR1 is MDHEN and CDR2 is SYDVKM in the germline V gene. The V gene end was trimmed by 1 base and the J gene end by 7 bases; junction bases not matched to a gene: 4. There are 14 residues in the CDR3. The CDR3, as DNA: TGTGCCAGCAGTTTATCTCAGGGGGCAAATACGCAGTATTTT. It is translated as CASSLSQGANTQYF.

The J gene is TRBJ1-4, the V gene TRBV5-8; D is unclear. Trimming stripped 4 bases from V and 7 bases from J, with 11 bases between. The CDR3 is 13 residues long. Germline-derived CDR1 and CDR2 are SGHTS and YDEGEE. The CDR3 region has the DNA TGTGCCAGCAGCCAGGAAGGAGGTGAAAAACTGTTTTTT. It translates to CASSQEGGEKLFF.

V usage is TRBV7-2 and J usage is TRBJ1-1; maybe TRBD1 (5 bases). This CDR3 spans 12 amino acids. V lost 5 bases, J lost 5 bases, and 9 bases lay in between. The germline CDR1 and CDR2 sequences are SGHTA and FQGNSA. The CDR3 region is CASSERGTEAFF. For the CDR3, the DNA is TGTGCCAGCAGCGAGCGGGGGACTGAAGCTTTCTTT.

The chain uses TRBV5-4 and TRBJ1-2; TRBD1 is a possible D gene (5 bases). V was trimmed by 4 bases and J by 3 bases, leaving 13 bases between them. Looked up from germline, CDR1 is SGHNT and CDR2 is YYREEE (reference sequence). This CDR3 is built from 14 residues. The chain's CDR3 is CASSRPAGYYGYTF. The CDR3 nucleotides are TGTGCCAGCAGCCGGCCGGCAGGGTACTATGGCTACACCTTC.

V gene TRBV10-3 combines with J gene TRBJ2-3, with TRBD2 identical over 13 bases. Per germline, CDR1 ENHRY and CDR2 SYGVKD. The ends lost 3 bases at V and 3 bases at J; junction bases unmatched: 3. This CDR3 contains 16 residues. CDR3 protein: CAISDGTSGTTDTQYF. The CDR3 DNA sequence: TGTGCCATCAGTGATGGGACTAGCGGGACTACAGATACGCAGTATTTT.

This sequence joins TRBV11-2 and TRBJ2-7, with TRBD2 matching over 10 bases. V gave up 3 bases and J gave up 0 bases; unmatched junction bases: 8. This CDR3 is 17 amino acids long. Germline CDR1 is SGHAT and CDR2 is FQNNGV. The CDR3 DNA reads TGTGCCAGCAGCTTGAAAGCGGGAGGGCCCGGCTCCTACGAGCAGTACTTC. Protein sequence: CASSLKAGGPGSYEQYF.

V and J are TRBV5-1 and TRBJ1-4; D may be TRBD1 (6 bases). The V end was cut by 2 bases, the J end by 8 bases, with 13 bases between. The CDR3 runs 14 residues. Germline V lookup: CDR1 SGHRS, CDR2 YFSETQ. DNA of the CDR3: TGCGCCAGCAGCTTTAGGGGGTTGGAGGAAAAACTGTTTTTT. Translating gives CASSFRGLEEKLFF.

This clone has just one count. The CDR3 nucleotides read TGTGCCAGCCGGACAGCTCATGAAGCTTTCTTT. It yields the protein CASRTAHEAFF. The chain uses TRBV3-1 (or the pseudogene TRBV3-2) and TRBJ1-1; tentative D call: TRBD1 (6 bases). Germline V gene data show CDR1 as LGHDT and CDR2 as YNNKEL (reference sequence). V lost 8 bases and J 7 bases, leaving 11 bases between the germline ends. The CDR3 contains 11 residues.

This chain joins TRBV13 and TRBJ1-1; 7 nucleotides align to TRBD1. CDR1 is PRHDT, CDR2 FYEKMQ, per germline (reference sequence). Trimming removed 6 bases from V and 2 bases from J; junction bases left unmatched: 12. This CDR3 spans 16 amino acids. CDR3 sequence reads: CASSHDRVIGNTEAFF. The CDR3 bases are TGTGCCAGCAGTCATGACAGGGTCATTGGAAACACTGAAGCTTTCTTT.

V usage is TRBV28 and J usage is TRBJ1-3; possibly TRBD1 for D (6 bases). Trimming stripped 6 bases from V and 3 bases from J, with 24 bases between. CDR1 and CDR2 from the germline V gene are MDHEN and SYDVKM. The CDR3 totals 18 residues. The CDR3 region is CASRHTKLGGGFGNTIYF. DNA of the CDR3: TGTGCCAGCAGGCACACAAAACTCGGGGGGGGCTTTGGAAACACCATATATTTT. The complete variable domain, with remaining parts taken from reference TRBV28 and TRBJ1-3, reads DVKVTQSSRYLVKRTGEKVFLECVQDMDHENMFWYRQDPGLGLRLIYFSYDVKMKEKGDIPEGYSVSREKKERFSLILESASTNQTSMYLCASRHTKLGGGFGNTIYFGEGSWLTVV.

The V gene is TRBV6-2 or TRBV6-3, the J gene TRBJ1-1, with D perhaps TRBD1 (5 bases). The V gene's germline CDR1 is MNHEY and CDR2 SVGEGT. Trimming took 2 bases from V and 11 from J, leaving 12 bases between them. This CDR3 has 12 amino acids. The CDR3 bases are TGTGCCAGCAGTTACGGGGACTCGTTGGCTTTCTTT. It encodes CASSYGDSLAFF.

The V gene is TRBV6-2 or TRBV6-3, the J gene TRBJ2-3, with D possibly being TRBD1 (6 bases). The CDR3 runs 15 residues. Germline-derived CDR1 and CDR2 are MNHEY and SVGEGT. V was shortened by 8 bases and J by 2 bases, with 17 bases between the two germline ends. The DNA for the CDR3 is TGTGCCAGCGGCCCCGCCAGGGGATTCACAGATACGCAGTATTTT. Translation gives CASGPARGFTDTQYF.

The chain joins TRBV19 to TRBJ2-5, with 8 bases identical to TRBD2. Per germline, CDR1 LNHDA and CDR2 SQIVND (reference sequence). The CDR3 covers 17 residues. The V gene end was trimmed by 3 bases and the J gene end by 6 bases; junction bases not matched to a gene: 15. The CDR3 loop reads CASSIGASGRGGKTQYF. The CDR3 DNA is TGTGCCAGTAGTATCGGGGCAAGCGGGAGAGGAGGAAAGACCCAGTACTTC.

This chain links TRBV21-1 with TRBJ2-1; the tabulated D call, TRBD2, remains unverified against the DNA. TRBV21-1 is reported as a pseudogene. The CDR3 spans 17 residues. The CDR3 nucleotides are TGTGCCAGCAGCAAAGTTTTCGAGCGGGAGATGAGGAATGAGCAGTTCTTC. Its translation: CASSKVFEREMRNEQFF.

This clone was counted between two and nine times. The chain carries TRBV21-1 and TRBJ1-6; the table gives TRBD1 as D, unverified against the DNA. TRBV21-1 is a pseudogene locus. CDR3 length: 17 residues. CDR3 sequence reads: CASILFGGTGGRSPLHF. The CDR3 DNA follows: TGTGCCAGCATACTTTTCGGAGGGACAGGGGGTAGGTCACCCCTCCACTTT.

The chain joins TRBV29-1 to TRBJ1-1; 9 nucleotides agree with TRBD1. Trimming cost V 7 bases and J 2 bases; bases outside gene matches: 8. CDR1 is SQVTM and CDR2 is ANQGSEA in the germline V gene. CDR3 length: 14 amino acids. CDR3 protein: CSGEWTGANTEAFF. The CDR3, as DNA: TGCAGCGGAGAATGGACAGGGGCTAACACTGAAGCTTTCTTT.

The V gene is TRBV27, the J gene TRBJ2-6; possible D gene TRBD1, 5 bases. Germline CDR1 is MNHEY and CDR2 is SMNVEV (reference sequence). The CDR3 covers 18 residues. Trimming took 1 base from V and 4 from J, leaving 17 bases between them. CDR3 sequence: CASSLWWQGRTGANVLTF. CDR3 nucleotides: TGTGCCAGCAGTTTATGGTGGCAGGGAAGAACCGGGGCCAACGTCCTGACTTTC. Complete variable domain (other parts from reference TRBV27 and TRBJ2-6): EAQVTQNPRYLITVTGKKLTVTCSQNMNHEYMSWYRQDPGLGLRQIYYSMNVEVTDKGDVPEGYKVSRKEKRNFPLILESPSPNQTSLYFCASSLWWQGRTGANVLTFGAGSRLTVL.

Many counts were recorded for this clone. The rearrangement links TRBV5-1 to TRBJ1-6, with 9 bases aligning to TRBD1. The CDR3 extends over 15 amino acids. The V and J ends lost 0 bases and 13 bases, in that order; junction bases with no gene match: 8. Germline-derived CDR1 and CDR2 are SGHRS and YFSETQ. CDR3: CASSLEGQGVGPLHF. The CDR3, as DNA: TGCGCCAGCAGCTTGGAGGGACAGGGAGTCGGTCCCCTCCACTTT. The full variable domain, completed using reference TRBV5-1 and TRBJ1-6, is KAGVTQTPRYLIKTRGQQVTLSCSPISGHRSVSWYQQTPGQGLQFLFEYFSETQRNKGNFPGRFSGRQFSNSRSEMNVSTLELGDSALYLCASSLEGQGVGPLHFGNGTRLTVT.

The chain is built from TRBV2 and TRBJ2-3; 13 bases are a match to TRBD2. J was trimmed by 13 bases and V by 8 bases; bases with no gene match: 9. The V gene's germline CDR1 is SNHLY and CDR2 FYNNEI. CDR3 length: 13 amino acids. This CDR3 reads CASWTSGSSIEYF. As DNA, the CDR3 is TGTGCCAGCTGGACTAGCGGGAGTTCTATTGAGTATTTT.

The chain couples TRBV7-2 to TRBJ1-1, with D perhaps matching TRBD1 (5 bases). Germline-derived CDR1 and CDR2 are SGHTA and FQGNSA. Trimming pared 5 bases from V and 0 bases from J, leaving 13 bases between. CDR3 length equals 15 residues. The chain's CDR3 is CASSPQGSLNTEAFF. The CDR3 DNA follows: TGTGCCAGCAGCCCCCAGGGCTCTTTGAACACTGAAGCTTTCTTT.

Notes on this clone: Other nucleotide sequences in the sample specify the same CDR3. This chain links TRBV24-1 with TRBJ1-5; possibly TRBD1 for D (6 bases). V was clipped by 3 bases and J by 2 bases, with 7 bases between them. The CDR3 covers 14 residues. The germline V gene has CDR1 KGHDR and CDR2 SFDVKD. The CDR3 is CATSDPGGNQPQHF. For the CDR3, the DNA is TGTGCCACCAGTGATCCAGGGGGCAATCAGCCCCAGCATTTT.